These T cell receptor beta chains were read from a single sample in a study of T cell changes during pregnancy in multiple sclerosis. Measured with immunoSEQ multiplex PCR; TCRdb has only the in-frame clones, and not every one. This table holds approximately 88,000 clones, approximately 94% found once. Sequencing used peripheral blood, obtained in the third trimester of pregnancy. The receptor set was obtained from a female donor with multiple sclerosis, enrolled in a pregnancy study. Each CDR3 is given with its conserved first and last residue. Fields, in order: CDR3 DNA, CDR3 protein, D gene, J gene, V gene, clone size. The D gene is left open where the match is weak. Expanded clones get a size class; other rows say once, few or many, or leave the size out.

CDR3nt: TGTGCCAGCAGGGCCTACTGGCGGGGAACCTACGAGCAGTACTTC
CDR3aa: CASRAYWRGTYEQYF
d_gene: -
j_gene: TRBJ2-7
v_gene: TRBV6-5
abundance: -

CDR3nt: TGTGCCAGCAGTCTGACTAGGGACAGCTCCTACGAGCAGTACTTC
CDR3aa: CASSLTRDSSYEQYF
d_gene: -
j_gene: TRBJ2-7
v_gene: TRBV27
abundance: -

CDR3nt: TGTGCCAGCAGCGGATCGACAGGGATGGGGCAGCCCCAGCATTTT
CDR3aa: CASSGSTGMGQPQHF
d_gene: TRBD1
j_gene: TRBJ1-5
v_gene: TRBV7-9
abundance: -

CDR3nt: TGCGCCAGCAGCCAAGTTTCGGTCCAGGGTGTTTATGGCTACACCTTC
CDR3aa: CASSQVSVQGVYGYTF
d_gene: -
j_gene: TRBJ1-2
v_gene: TRBV4-1
abundance: -

CDR3nt: TGTGCCATCAGTCCGGGACAGCTTTCCTACGAGCAGTACTTC
CDR3aa: CAISPGQLSYEQYF
d_gene: TRBD1
j_gene: TRBJ2-7
v_gene: TRBV10-3
abundance: -

CDR3nt: TGTGCCAGCAGCTTTTTCGGCTCCTCGGGTGAAAAACTGTTTTTT
CDR3aa: CASSFFGSSGEKLFF
d_gene: -
j_gene: TRBJ1-4
v_gene: TRBV7-2
abundance: -

CDR3nt: TGTGCCAGCAGCTTAACTAGCGGTTTTTCCACAGATACGCAGTATTTT
CDR3aa: CASSLTSGFSTDTQYF
d_gene: TRBD2
j_gene: TRBJ2-3
v_gene: TRBV11-2
abundance: once

CDR3nt: TGTGCCAGCAGTAGACAGGGGGCAGGGAGGTACGAGCAGTACTTC
CDR3aa: CASSRQGAGRYEQYF
d_gene: TRBD1
j_gene: TRBJ2-7
v_gene: TRBV27
abundance: -

CDR3nt: TGTGCCAGCAGTACAACAGGGGGAATCGGAAACATTCAGTACTTC
CDR3aa: CASSTTGGIGNIQYF
d_gene: TRBD1
j_gene: TRBJ2-4
v_gene: TRBV6-6
abundance: -

CDR3nt: TGTGCCAGTAGAAGCACCTATGGCTACACCTTC
CDR3aa: CASRSTYGYTF
d_gene: -
j_gene: TRBJ1-2
v_gene: TRBV19
abundance: -

CDR3nt: TGTGCCAGCAGTTTACTTAATAGCAATCAGCCCCAGCATTTT
CDR3aa: CASSLLNSNQPQHF
d_gene: -
j_gene: TRBJ1-5
v_gene: TRBV27
abundance: -

CDR3nt: TGTGCCAGCAGCCTAGCGGGAGGGCCTTTCGCTGAGCAGTTCTTC
CDR3aa: CASSLAGGPFAEQFF
d_gene: TRBD2
j_gene: TRBJ2-1
v_gene: TRBV4-2
abundance: -

CDR3nt: TGCGCCAGCAGCATCCGACAGGGGAGCACAGATACGCAGTATTTT
CDR3aa: CASSIRQGSTDTQYF
d_gene: TRBD1
j_gene: TRBJ2-3
v_gene: TRBV4-1
abundance: -

CDR3nt: TGTGCCAGCAGCTTCTCTGATTCAGGGTCCAATGAGCAGTTCTTC
CDR3aa: CASSFSDSGSNEQFF
d_gene: -
j_gene: TRBJ2-1
v_gene: TRBV7-9
abundance: -

CDR3nt: TGTGCCATCAGTGATACATTCGAAGCTTTCTTT
CDR3aa: CAISDTFEAFF
d_gene: -
j_gene: TRBJ1-1
v_gene: TRBV10-3
abundance: once

CDR3nt: TGTGCCAGCAGCTTCGGGACAGGGCCCTCCTACGAGCAGTACTTC
CDR3aa: CASSFGTGPSYEQYF
d_gene: TRBD1
j_gene: TRBJ2-7
v_gene: TRBV11-2
abundance: -

CDR3nt: TGTGCCACCTCGACCGCAGGACTAGCGGGAATGGGTGAGCAGTTCTTC
CDR3aa: CATSTAGLAGMGEQFF
d_gene: TRBD2
j_gene: TRBJ2-1
v_gene: TRBV19
abundance: once

CDR3nt: TGCAGCGTTGACCCGACAGGGCAGGACTATGGCTACACCTTC
CDR3aa: CSVDPTGQDYGYTF
d_gene: TRBD1
j_gene: TRBJ1-2
v_gene: TRBV29-1
abundance: -

CDR3nt: TGTGCCAGCAATCTAGCGGGAGGGATAGATACGCAGTATTTT
CDR3aa: CASNLAGGIDTQYF
d_gene: TRBD2
j_gene: TRBJ2-3
v_gene: TRBV5-4
abundance: -

CDR3nt: TGTGCCAGCAGCTTAGGACAGCGATACGAGCAGTACTTC
CDR3aa: CASSLGQRYEQYF
d_gene: -
j_gene: TRBJ2-7
v_gene: TRBV7-6
abundance: -

CDR3nt: TGTGCCAGCAGCCCCCAGTCCTACAATGAGCAGTTCTTC
CDR3aa: CASSPQSYNEQFF
d_gene: -
j_gene: TRBJ2-1
v_gene: TRBV7-2
abundance: -

CDR3nt: TGTGCCAGCAGAGGGGCTAAGACAGGGCGTTCTTACAATGAGCAGTTCTTC
CDR3aa: CASRGAKTGRSYNEQFF
d_gene: TRBD1
j_gene: TRBJ2-1
v_gene: TRBV14
abundance: once

CDR3nt: TGCGCCAGCAGCTCTGGACGGTTGGAGGTGACCCAGTACTTC
CDR3aa: CASSSGRLEVTQYF
d_gene: -
j_gene: TRBJ2-5
v_gene: TRBV5-1
abundance: once

CDR3nt: TGTGCCAGCAGGGACTGGCCACAGGGGAACACCGGGGAGCTGTTTTTT
CDR3aa: CASRDWPQGNTGELFF
d_gene: -
j_gene: TRBJ2-2
v_gene: TRBV11-2
abundance: few

CDR3nt: TGTGCCAGCCTCAGTCCTGGTGGACATACTGAAGCTTTCTTT
CDR3aa: CASLSPGGHTEAFF
d_gene: -
j_gene: TRBJ1-1
v_gene: TRBV28
abundance: -

CDR3nt: TGTGCCAGCAGTGCTAGAGGAAACACTGAAGCTTTCTTT
CDR3aa: CASSARGNTEAFF
d_gene: -
j_gene: TRBJ1-1
v_gene: TRBV2
abundance: -

CDR3nt: TGTGCCAGTAGCCCCACTAGCGGTCAGCCCCAGCATTTT
CDR3aa: CASSPTSGQPQHF
d_gene: -
j_gene: TRBJ1-5
v_gene: TRBV19
abundance: -

CDR3nt: TGCGCCAGCAGCCACGGGACAGCTAACAATGAGCAGTTCTTC
CDR3aa: CASSHGTANNEQFF
d_gene: TRBD1
j_gene: TRBJ2-1
v_gene: TRBV4-3
abundance: -

CDR3nt: TGTGCCAGCACCCCCTTGGGACTACGAGGGGAGACCCAGTACTTC
CDR3aa: CASTPLGLRGETQYF
d_gene: TRBD2
j_gene: TRBJ2-5
v_gene: TRBV28
abundance: -

CDR3nt: TGCGCCAGCAGCTTGGCCGCCGGGGGCACAGATACGCAGTATTTT
CDR3aa: CASSLAAGGTDTQYF
d_gene: -
j_gene: TRBJ2-3
v_gene: TRBV5-1
abundance: -

CDR3nt: TGTGCCAGCAGTCCCTCTGCGGGGGGAAATGGCTACACCTTC
CDR3aa: CASSPSAGGNGYTF
d_gene: -
j_gene: TRBJ1-2
v_gene: TRBV6-5
abundance: -